This T cell receptor (beta chain) was captured by sequencing in a study of T cells after yellow fever vaccination. The CDR3 covers 15 residues. Per the germline V gene, CDR1 is SGHRS and CDR2 is YFSETQ. Trimming took 0 bases from V and 5 from J, leaving 12 bases between them. Remarks on this clonotype: Its target is unknown.

TCRdb independently ran MiXCR on the 5' RACE reads; one entry per CDR3 protein. This sample has fewer than 350,000 distinct CDR3 sequences; roughly 4% occur once, and the top ten carry 20% to 30%. The study's findings and limits: Clonotypes appearing in both CD4 and CD8 compartments existed, and their share was small.

Specimen: PBMCs, collected on the day of the yellow fever booster vaccination. This chain uses TRBV5-1 with TRBJ2-1, with D perhaps matching TRBD2 (6 bases). The clonotype originates from a man between 18 and 29 years old who received the YFV17D yellow fever vaccine. CDR3 sequence: CASSLVPGLDNEQFF. As DNA, the CDR3 is TGCGCCAGCAGCTTGGTCCCGGGACTTGACAATGAGCAGTTCTTC.